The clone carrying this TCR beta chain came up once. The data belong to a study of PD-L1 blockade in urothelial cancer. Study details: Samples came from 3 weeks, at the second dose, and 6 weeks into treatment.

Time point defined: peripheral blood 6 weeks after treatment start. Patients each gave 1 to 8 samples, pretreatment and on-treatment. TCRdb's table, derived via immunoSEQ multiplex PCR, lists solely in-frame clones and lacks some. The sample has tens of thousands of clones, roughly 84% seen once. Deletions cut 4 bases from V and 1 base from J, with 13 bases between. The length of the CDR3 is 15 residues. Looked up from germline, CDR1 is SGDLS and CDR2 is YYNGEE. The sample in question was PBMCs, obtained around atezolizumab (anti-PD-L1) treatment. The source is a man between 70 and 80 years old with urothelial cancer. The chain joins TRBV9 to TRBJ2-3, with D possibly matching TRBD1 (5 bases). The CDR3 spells CASSPTQAGTDTQYF. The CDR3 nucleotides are TGTGCCAGCAGCCCCACACAGGCGGGCACAGATACGCAGTATTTT.